What follows are 30 T cell receptor beta chains derived from one specimen sequenced in a study of T cell repertoires in cytomegalovirus infection. TCRdb used MiXCR to reprocess the reads, holding one entry per CDR3 protein. The table includes some 900,000 distinct CDR3 sequences, over 25% detected once. Their antigens are not known. The source was cultured CD8+ T cells from PBMCs, collected from culture after CMV antigen stimulation. These TCRs come from a human donor in good health (CMV status not recorded). Some clones in this sample may be carry-over from other donors' samples.

This clonotype was seen repeatedly, ten times or more. The chain links TRBV7-9 to TRBJ2-6; D is ambiguous. V lost 3 bases, J lost 0 bases, and 6 bases lay in between. Germline V gene data show CDR1 as SEHNR and CDR2 as FQNEAQ (reference sequence). The CDR3 is 15 amino acids. This chain's CDR3 is CASSFRVSGANVLTF. Here the CDR3 DNA reads TGTGCCAGCAGCTTTAGGGTCTCTGGGGCCAACGTCCTGACTTTC.

The chain joins TRBV5-5 to TRBJ2-5, with a weak D call TRBD2 (6 bases). Germline CDR1 reads SGHKS; CDR2 reads YYEKEE (reference sequence). The CDR3 runs to 16 residues. Between the trimmed V and J ends, which lost 1 base and 3 bases, there was a span of 16 bases. The CDR3: CASSLSEGTVKETQYF. CDR3 nucleotide sequence: TGTGCCAGCAGCTTGTCGGAGGGGACGGTTAAAGAGACCCAGTACTTC.

This chain joins TRBV12-5 and TRBJ2-5; D may be TRBD2 (5 bases). The CDR3 spans 14 residues. Trimming took off 2 bases at V and 2 bases at J, with 9 bases between the two ends. Germline CDR1 is LGHNT and CDR2 is FRNRAP. The DNA of the CDR3 is TGTGCTAGTGGTTTGTCGATAGCGCAAGAGACCCAGTACTTC. This sequence encodes CASGLSIAQETQYF.

This clonotype came up many times. V is TRBV12-3 or TRBV12-4 and J is TRBJ1-1; 8 bases are shared with TRBD1. This CDR3 region has 15 residues. The V segment lost 1 base and the J segment 4 bases; nucleotides outside the gene matches: 5. The CDR3 DNA sequence: TGTGCCAGCAGTTTAGAAAACAGGGGGGGCACTGAAGCTTTCTTT. Its protein product is CASSLENRGGTEAFF.

This clonotype has a count of ten or more. The CDR3 region has the DNA TGTGCCAGCGGAGGAGGGTCCCGGGACCGCAGCTATGGCTACACCTTC. As protein: CASGGGSRDRSYGYTF. The chain combines TRBV12-3 or TRBV12-4 with TRBJ1-2, with TRBD1 as a possible D gene (5 bases). This CDR3 has 16 residues. Trimming removed 8 bases at V and 4 bases at J, with 23 bases between.

V is TRBV20-1 and J is TRBJ1-1, with D tentatively TRBD1 (5 bases). The ends were cut back, 5 bases at V and 0 bases at J, with 22 bases in the middle. The CDR3 has 17 residues. CDR1 is DFQATT and CDR2 is SNEGSKA in the germline V gene (reference sequence). Here the CDR3 reads CSAPGTVRRALNTEAFF. CDR3 coding DNA: TGCAGTGCTCCTGGGACCGTCCGAAGGGCCTTGAACACTGAAGCTTTCTTT.

The table lists this clonotype with many counts. The rearrangement joins TRBV7-2 to TRBJ2-3; maybe TRBD2 (6 bases). V was pared by 5 bases and J by 1 base, with 7 bases between. The CDR3 is 13 amino acids. Germline CDR1 is SGHTA and CDR2 is FQGNSA. CDR3 protein: CASSRRGTDTQYF. Here the CDR3 DNA reads TGTGCCAGCAGCCGGAGGGGCACAGATACGCAGTATTTT.

The gene calls are TRBV7-3 and TRBJ1-2; no reliable D call. This CDR3 spans 18 amino acids. Germline loops: CDR1 SGHTA, CDR2 FQGTGA. Trimming shortened V by 1 base and J by 0 bases, and 18 bases separated the two germline ends. Written as DNA, the CDR3 is TGTGCCAGCAGCTTAAATGGGTTGAGTCCGGACTCTAACTATGGCTACACCTTC. This translates into CASSLNGLSPDSNYGYTF.

This rearrangement joins TRBV4-1 to TRBJ1-1, with a possible D match to TRBD1 (5 bases). The CDR3 has 14 residues. V lost 1 base to trimming and J lost 1 base, with 7 bases between them. CDR1 is MGHRA and CDR2 is YSYEKL in the germline V gene. The CDR3 loop is CASSQGGPNTEAFF. CDR3 sequence (DNA): TGCGCCAGCAGCCAAGGGGGCCCGAACACTGAAGCTTTCTTT.

The sample holds a few counts of this clonotype. The chain joins TRBV23-1 to TRBJ1-6; D gene unclear. TRBV23-1 belongs to the ORF category, with a function that is uncertain. CDR3 length: 17 amino acids. V gave up 3 bases and J gave up 0 bases, with 12 bases separating them. In nucleotides, the CDR3 is TGCGCCAGCAGTCACCCCACATGGAGCTCCTATAATTCACCCCTCCACTTT. Translated: CASSHPTWSSYNSPLHF.

This clonotype occurred a few times. CDR3 sequence (DNA): TGTGCCAGTCTTAACAGGGTCGCAGATACGCAGTATTTT. Translated, it gives CASLNRVADTQYF. The V gene is TRBV2, the J gene TRBJ2-3; D may be TRBD1 (6 bases). Germline lookup yields CDR1 SNHLY and CDR2 FYNNEI. CDR3 length: 13 residues. V was pared by 9 bases and J by 4 bases, with 14 bases between.

The rearrangement uses TRBV5-1 and TRBJ1-5, with 7 positions matching TRBD1. The CDR3 length is 17 residues. Germline V gives CDR1 SGHRS, CDR2 YFSETQ. Trimming took 4 bases from V and 5 from J; bases not matched to a gene: 15. The chain's CDR3 is CASSGRITGEGDQPQHF. Here the CDR3 DNA reads TGCGCCAGCAGCGGAAGAATAACAGGGGAGGGGGATCAGCCCCAGCATTTT. The complete variable domain, with remaining parts taken from reference TRBV5-1 and TRBJ1-5, reads KAGVTQTPRYLIKTRGQQVTLSCSPISGHRSVSWYQQTPGQGLQFLFEYFSETQRNKGNFPGRFSGRQFSNSRSEMNVSTLELGDSALYLCASSGRITGEGDQPQHFGDGTRLSIL.

CDR3 sequence reads: CASSYSSGTLKAFF. The CDR3, as DNA: TGTGCCAGCAGTTACTCGAGCGGGACACTTAAAGCTTTCTTT. The rearrangement joins TRBV6-5 to TRBJ1-1; tentatively, D is TRBD1 (6 bases). Germline lookup yields CDR1 MNHEY and CDR2 SVGAGI. Trimming pared 0 bases from V and 9 bases from J, leaving 14 bases between. This CDR3 is 14 amino acids long.

There are a few counts of this clonotype. The gene calls are TRBV7-6 and TRBJ2-1, with TRBD1 identical over 11 bases. This CDR3 is 15 amino acids long. Trimming removed 5 bases from V and 7 bases from J; junction bases left unmatched: 7. Germline loops: CDR1 SGHVS, CDR2 FNYEAQ. The CDR3 nucleotides read TGTGCCAGCAGCCAGGGACAGGGGGAAATAAATGAGCAGTTCTTC. This codes for CASSQGQGEINEQFF.

Comments on this clonotype: Just one base apart from a much larger clone, this may be a read error. This chain joins TRBV7-6 and TRBJ1-5; 9 bases are a match to TRBD1. The V gene's germline CDR1 is SGHVS and CDR2 FNYEAQ. V dropped 5 bases and J dropped 1; count of bases not matched to a gene: 9. There are 17 residues in the CDR3. CDR3 protein: CASSGWTGEGSNQPQHF. As DNA, the CDR3 is TGTGCCAGCAGCGGCTGGACAGGGGAAGGAAGCAATCAGCCCCAGCATTTT.

In this sample, this clonotype turned up a few times. The rearrangement uses TRBV19 and TRBJ1-1; the D is unclear. The germline V gene has CDR1 LNHDA and CDR2 SQIVND (reference sequence). This CDR3 is 14 amino acids long. The V end was cut by 1 base, the J end by 4 bases, with 10 bases between. CDR3 sequence (DNA): TGTGCCAGTAGTATAGGAGGCTCAAGCACTGAAGCTTTCTTT. This codes for CASSIGGSSTEAFF.

This rearrangement joins TRBV11-3 to TRBJ2-1; tentative D call: TRBD2 (6 bases). This CDR3 comprises 15 residues. Deletions cut 2 bases from V and 5 bases from J, with 13 bases between. Germline V lookup: CDR1 SGHNT, CDR2 YENEEA. The CDR3: CASSLWGDPNNEQFF. The CDR3 coding sequence is TGTGCCAGCAGCTTATGGGGGGACCCGAACAATGAGCAGTTCTTC. The variable domain in full, with the rest retrieved from reference TRBV11-3 and TRBJ2-1, is EAGVVQSPRYKIIEKKQPVAFWCNPISGHNTLYWYLQNLGQGPELLIRYENEEAVDDSQLPKDRFSAERLKGVDSTLKIQPAELGDSAVYLCASSLWGDPNNEQFFGPGTRLTVL.

This chain connects TRBV6-1 to TRBJ1-1; D uncertain. This CDR3 is built from 11 residues. Germline V lookup: CDR1 MNHNS, CDR2 SASEGT. Trimming stripped 11 bases from V and 5 bases from J, with 12 bases between. CDR3 coding DNA: TGTGCCGTACAACATGGGACTGAAGCTTTCTTT. Translated, it gives CAVQHGTEAFF.

The J gene is TRBJ2-2, the V gene TRBV6-5; TRBD2 is a possible D gene (7 bases). The CDR3 spans 19 residues. Germline V gene data show CDR1 as MNHEY and CDR2 as SVGAGI. V lost 8 bases and J lost 5, with 30 bases in between. The CDR3 DNA reads as TGTGCCAGCCCTCCCTACCCGGGGGGCGAATTTTCGGGAACCGGGGAGCTGTTTTTT. Protein sequence: CASPPYPGGEFSGTGELFF.

This clonotype was counted at least ten times. The rearrangement joins TRBV12-3 or TRBV12-4 to TRBJ1-1, with a weak D call TRBD1 (6 bases). Trimming took off 6 bases at V and 5 bases at J, with 16 bases between the two ends. The CDR3 covers 14 residues. For the CDR3, the DNA is TGTGCCAGCAGCTTGGCCGGGGGGCGAACTGAAGCTTTCTTT. Residues: CASSLAGGRTEAFF.

This clonotype was found many times. V and J are TRBV7-2 and TRBJ1-5; D gene ambiguous. This CDR3 has 13 residues. V lost 5 bases and J lost 4, with 9 bases in between. Germline CDR1 is SGHTA and CDR2 is FQGNSA. The CDR3 bases are TGTGCCAGCAGCCCGAGTGTAAATCAGCCCCAGCATTTT. Protein product: CASSPSVNQPQHF.

The V call is TRBV7-9, the J call TRBJ2-7, with TRBD1 matching 10 bases. The germline V gene encodes CDR1 SEHNR and CDR2 FQNEAQ (reference sequence). This CDR3 contains 15 residues. V lost 5 bases, J lost 3 bases, and 7 bases stayed unmatched. The CDR3 spells CASSQGTGALYEQYV. In DNA form, the CDR3 reads TGTGCCAGCAGCCAAGGGACAGGGGCCCTCTACGAGCAGTACGTC.

This clonotype was counted many times. CDR3 protein: CASSGLPPGGQGFVGELFF. In DNA, the CDR3 is TGTGCCAGCAGCGGACTACCTCCGGGGGGACAGGGGTTCGTCGGGGAGCTGTTTTTT. This chain uses TRBV5-5 with TRBJ2-2; TRBD1 matches 10 bases. The CDR3 length is 19 residues. The germline V gene has CDR1 SGHKS and CDR2 YYEKEE (reference sequence). V lost 4 bases, J lost 7 bases, and 19 bases stayed unmatched. Based on the CDR3 plus reference TRBV5-5 and TRBJ2-2, the full variable domain is DAGVTQSPTHLIKTRGQQVTLRCSPISGHKSVSWYQQVLGQGPQFIFQYYEKEERGRGNFPDRFSARQFPNYSSELNVNALLLGDSALYLCASSGLPPGGQGFVGELFFGEGSRLTVL.

This clonotype was observed a handful of times. The V gene is TRBV7-3, the J gene TRBJ2-7; D may be TRBD1 (5 bases). Trimming pared 3 bases from V and 4 bases from J, leaving 10 bases between. This CDR3 is built from 13 residues. The germline gives CDR1 SGHTA, CDR2 FQGTGA. This chain's CDR3 is CASSLWGSYEQYV. The CDR3 DNA reads as TGTGCCAGCAGCTTGTGGGGCTCTTACGAGCAGTACGTC.

Worth noting for this clonotype: An end of the junction does not agree with germline; a read error may underlie this. This chain links TRBV11-2 with TRBJ2-4, with D tentatively TRBD1 (6 bases). Germline values: CDR1 SGHAT, CDR2 FQNNGV. This CDR3 comprises 15 residues. For the CDR3, the DNA is TGTGCCAGCAGCTTGGGCCCAGGGGCCAAAAACACTCAGTACTTC. This encodes CASSLGPGAKNTQYF.

On this clonotype itself: With a much larger clone just one base away, this may be a read error. The chain joins TRBV11-1 to TRBJ2-2; a weak D match, TRBD1 (6 bases). The CDR3 covers 15 residues. Trimming removed 5 bases at V and 1 base at J, with 11 bases between. In germline, CDR1 is SGHAT, CDR2 FQDESV (reference sequence). The CDR3 region has the DNA TGTGCCAGCAGCGTCGACAGGTGGAACACCGGGGAGCTGTTTTTT. Translation: CASSVDRWNTGELFF.

The rearrangement uses TRBV12-3 or TRBV12-4 and TRBJ1-1; D might be TRBD1 (5 bases). The CDR3 length is 17 residues. Trimming stripped 6 bases from V and 0 bases from J, with 20 bases between. CDR3 residues: CASSTRPGRKMNTEAFF. CDR3 DNA: TGTGCCAGCAGCACGCGACCGGGACGTAAAATGAACACTGAAGCTTTCTTT.

The rearrangement uses TRBV4-3 and TRBJ2-4; 10 nucleotides match TRBD2. The germline V gene has CDR1 LGHNA and CDR2 YSLEER. CDR3 length equals 15 residues. J lost 6 bases, V lost 0 bases, and 2 bases had no gene match. CDR3 region: CASSQDRTSGNIQYF. The CDR3 DNA sequence: TGCGCCAGCAGCCAAGATAGGACTAGCGGAAACATTCAGTACTTC.

V and J are TRBV29-1 and TRBJ2-1; 12 nucleotides line up with TRBD1. Germline loops: CDR1 SQVTM, CDR2 ANQGSEA. This CDR3 is 13 amino acids long. The trim removed 6 bases at V and 8 bases at J, leaving 5 bases unmatched. The CDR3 here is CSVAGQGADEQFF. Written as DNA, the CDR3 is TGCAGCGTCGCGGGACAGGGGGCAGATGAGCAGTTCTTC.

Comments on this clonotype: A much bigger clone sits one base away, suggesting this may be a read error. The rearrangement uses TRBV7-8 and TRBJ2-2; D gene unclear. This CDR3 region has 13 residues. In germline, CDR1 is SGHVS, CDR2 FQNEAQ. The CDR3 protein is CAGSSGPDPQLFF. The CDR3 DNA reads as TGTGCCGGCAGCTCTGGGCCCGACCCTCAGCTGTTTTTT.